This T cell receptor (beta chain) was identified during a study of graft-versus-host responses after intestinal transplantation. Study at large: Grafts were multivisceral, liver-intestinal, or isolated intestinal. Tacrolimus and steroids were given for 2 to 4 years to all recipients after anti-thymocyte globulin induction.

A few counts support this clone. Its cognate antigen is unknown. Broader study findings: GvH clone levels peaked in circulation, and this peak was associated with early post-transplant HvG declines. High graft-versus-host to host-versus-graft clonal ratios were seen in allografts of patients with graft-donor T cell macrochimerism.

Using immunoSEQ multiplex PCR, the repertoire was profiled, and TCRdb retains in-frame clones only, with some absent. The sample lists 60,000 to 80,000 clones; 90% were seen once. The CDR3 contains 14 residues. V lost 0 bases, J lost 7 bases, and 3 bases stayed unmatched. The germline V gene has CDR1 SGHDT and CDR2 YYEEEE. The specimen comprised unstimulated CD8+ T cells sorted from spleen or lymph node cells, sampled before intestinal transplant. The receptor comes from a human donor who received an intestinal transplant. The genes are TRBV5-6 and TRBJ2-7; 11 positions match TRBD1. The CDR3 here is CASSLGTGGWEQYF. The CDR3 bases are TGTGCCAGCAGCTTGGGGACAGGGGGCTGGGAGCAGTACTTC.